Below are 15 T cell receptor beta chains sequenced from a single sample in a study of blood T cell repertoires in COVID-19. TCRdb's copy holds only in-frame clones and misses some; the assay was immunoSEQ multiplex PCR. The sample has 100,000 to 150,000 clones, 84% seen once; the top ten hold 12%. Sequencing input: peripheral blood. The receptor set was obtained from a woman between 55 and 75 years old with acute or convalescent COVID-19.

This chain uses TRBV6-1 with TRBJ2-2; 7 bases match TRBD2. Germline V gene sequence: CDR1 MNHNS, CDR2 SASEGT. This CDR3 has 16 residues. V shed 1 base, J shed 7 bases, and the junction held 9 bases outside the gene matches. CDR3 sequence reads: CASSEVAGDPGGELFF. The CDR3 DNA follows: TGTGCCAGCAGTGAAGTGGCGGGGGATCCGGGCGGGGAGCTGTTTTTT.

The chain couples TRBV9 to TRBJ1-1; D ambiguous. The CDR3 length is 14 residues. The V gene lost 0 bases and the J gene lost 5 bases, with 11 bases spanning the gap. Germline V lookup: CDR1 SGDLS, CDR2 YYNGEE. The CDR3 loop is CASSVVSAMTEAFF. The CDR3 DNA reads as TGTGCCAGCAGCGTAGTAAGTGCGATGACTGAAGCTTTCTTT.

The rearrangement joins TRBV7-7 to TRBJ1-6, with 7 bases aligning to TRBD1. The length of the CDR3 is 13 residues. Germline CDR1 reads SSHAT; CDR2 reads FNYEAQ (reference sequence). The V segment lost 1 base and the J segment 9 bases; nucleotides outside the gene matches: 0. Written as DNA, the CDR3 is TGTGCCAGCAGCTTAGACAGGGGTTCACCCCTCCACTTT. This encodes CASSLDRGSPLHF.

V is TRBV5-1 and J is TRBJ1-4; D gene uncertain. CDR3 length: 15 residues. The V end lost 5 bases, the J end lost 1 base, and 12 bases lay between the germline ends. The germline CDR1 and CDR2 sequences are SGHRS and YFSETQ. Here the CDR3 reads CASRGGFGTNEKLFF. CDR3 bases: TGCGCCAGCAGAGGAGGGTTTGGAACTAATGAAAAACTGTTTTTT.

J is TRBJ2-3 and V is TRBV2, with TRBD2 identical over 8 bases. CDR3 length: 16 residues. CDR1 and CDR2 from the germline V gene are SNHLY and FYNNEI. With V trimmed by 4 bases and J by 2 bases, 8 bases remained unmatched. The CDR3 DNA is TGTGCCAGCAGTGCACTAGCGGTTGGGGTCACAGATACGCAGTATTTT. Amino acid sequence: CASSALAVGVTDTQYF.

The rearrangement links TRBV20-1 to TRBJ1-2; TRBD1 might be the D (6 bases). This CDR3 contains 9 residues. The germline V gene has CDR1 DFQATT and CDR2 SNEGSKA (reference sequence). Trimming cost V 6 bases and J 13 bases, with 12 bases left between them. CDR3 loop: CSAPWTATF. The CDR3 DNA reads TGCAGTGCACCGTGGACAGCCACCTTC.

The V call is TRBV19, the J call TRBJ2-7, with 9 bases matching TRBD1. The V gene's germline CDR1 is LNHDA and CDR2 SQIVND (reference sequence). The CDR3 runs to 14 residues. V trimming: 4 bases; J trimming: 2 bases; junction bases outside the gene matches: 3. The CDR3 loop reads CASSRGQGPYEQYF. In DNA, the CDR3 is TGTGCCAGTAGTAGAGGACAGGGGCCCTACGAGCAGTACTTC.

The rearrangement links TRBV6-2 or TRBV6-3 to TRBJ1-3; D uncertain. Trimming left V 5 bases short and J 4 bases short, with 9 bases between. The CDR3 spans 13 residues. Germline V gene data show CDR1 as MNHEY and CDR2 as SVGEGT. The CDR3: CASSPPVGNTIYF. CDR3 DNA: TGTGCCAGCAGTCCGCCGGTGGGAAACACCATATATTTT.

The V call is TRBV24-1, the J call TRBJ2-3; 7 bases are shared with TRBD1. Germline CDR1 reads KGHDR; CDR2 reads SFDVKD. The length of the CDR3 is 14 residues. With V trimmed by 8 bases and J by 1 base, 5 bases remained unmatched. The CDR3 loop is CATKGGLGTDTQYF. The CDR3 nucleotides are TGTGCCACCAAAGGGGGCCTCGGCACAGATACGCAGTATTTT.

The chain combines TRBV30 with TRBJ2-1, with D maybe TRBD2 (6 bases). The CDR3 spans 16 residues. Germline CDR1 GTSNPN, CDR2 SVGIG (reference sequence). Trimming removed 7 bases at V and 0 bases at J, with 19 bases between. CDR3 sequence reads: CALTKGRGSSYNEQFF. CDR3 in DNA: TGTGCCTTGACGAAAGGACGGGGGAGCTCCTACAATGAGCAGTTCTTC.

This chain connects TRBV7-3 to TRBJ2-5, with D unclear. V shed 3 bases and J shed 1 base, with 6 bases lying between them. The CDR3 is 13 amino acids. Germline CDR1 is SGHTA and CDR2 is FQGTGA. The CDR3 DNA follows: TGTGCCAGCAGCTTGTACTCCCAAGAGACCCAGTACTTC. Its protein is CASSLYSQETQYF.

The chain couples TRBV10-2 to TRBJ1-5; D is undetermined. CDR3 length: 12 amino acids. V was clipped by 6 bases and J by 6 bases, with 9 bases between them. Per the germline V gene, CDR1 is WSHSY and CDR2 is SAAADI. In DNA form, the CDR3 reads TGCGCCAGCAGAGAGGGCGGTCAGCCCCAGCATTTT. Encoded protein: CASREGGQPQHF.

The chain carries TRBV10-3 and TRBJ2-5, with no clear D. V was clipped by 3 bases and J by 0 bases, with 8 bases between them. CDR1 and CDR2 (germline): ENHRY, SYGVKD. This CDR3 is 14 amino acids long. The CDR3 coding sequence is TGTGCCATCAGTGAACCTGCGTACCAAGAGACCCAGTACTTC. This codes for CAISEPAYQETQYF.

The V call is TRBV30, the J call TRBJ2-2; maybe TRBD1 (5 bases). The CDR3 has 17 amino acids. The germline CDR1 and CDR2 sequences are GTSNPN and SVGIG (reference sequence). The germline V and J ends were trimmed by 4 bases and 0 bases, with 18 bases remaining between them. The DNA for the CDR3 is TGTGCCTGGAATGGCCTGGACACGAGGACGAACACCGGGGAGCTGTTTTTT. Translation: CAWNGLDTRTNTGELFF.

Here the CDR3 DNA reads TGTGCCACCAGTGCGGGGAGTAGGACAGATACGCAGTATTTT. It encodes CATSAGSRTDTQYF. The rearrangement joins TRBV24-1 to TRBJ2-3; D perhaps matches TRBD2 (5 bases). Trimming removed 5 bases at V and 3 bases at J, with 11 bases between. This CDR3 has 14 amino acids. Germline assignment: CDR1 KGHDR and CDR2 SFDVKD.